This is a list of T cell receptor beta chains from one sample in a study of Graves' ophthalmopathy and Graves' hyperthyroidism. A single record per CDR3 protein comes from TCRdb applying MiXCR to the multiplex PCR reads. The profile covers around 1,200,000 distinct CDR3 sequences, with about two fifths appearing a single time and around 10% taken by the ten largest. The sample taken for sequencing was peripheral blood or thyroid tissue (not recorded which). The source of these receptors is an adult man with Graves' hyperthyroidism. The conserved cysteine and the conserved F or W are not part of the CDR3 here.

v_gene: TRBV10-2
CDR3aa: ASSEIRNTEAF

v_gene: TRBV4-3
CDR3aa: ASSQAPGDYEQY

v_gene: TRBV20-1
CDR3aa: SAGGTGTRGELF

v_gene: TRBV28
CDR3aa: ASSITTNEKLF

v_gene: TRBV12-3/TRBV12-4
CDR3aa: ASSLHQAENTEAF

v_gene: TRBV19
CDR3aa: ASSPEFTNQPQH

v_gene: TRBV29-1
CDR3aa: SVEIPRTGTHTEAF

v_gene: TRBV5-1
CDR3aa: ASSPDPGPYEQY

v_gene: TRBV5-6
CDR3aa: ASSLRPTGASSYEQY

v_gene: TRBV9
CDR3aa: ASSVRSTGELF

v_gene: TRBV29-1
CDR3aa: SVDGGSTLGEKLF

v_gene: TRBV19
CDR3aa: ASSISRGDEQY

v_gene: TRBV6-5
CDR3aa: ATNRGSTIY

v_gene: TRBV19
CDR3aa: ASSKGTGEETQY

v_gene: TRBV10-1
CDR3aa: ASGQGVYEQY

v_gene: TRBV10-3
CDR3aa: AIRSDGASGRADYEQY

v_gene: TRBV24-1
CDR3aa: ATSASRDARTTEAF

v_gene: TRBV11-2
CDR3aa: ASSGGGWYEQY

v_gene: TRBV27
CDR3aa: ASSLLGRATYEQY

v_gene: TRBV5-1
CDR3aa: ASSLGLTRTFYEQY

v_gene: TRBV5-1
CDR3aa: ASTDPGNTGELF

v_gene: TRBV4-3
CDR3aa: ASSQVGAGNYGYT

v_gene: TRBV7-8
CDR3aa: ASSLPGKAVDTEAF

v_gene: TRBV10-3
CDR3aa: AIPHWEGETQY

v_gene: TRBV5-1
CDR3aa: ASSFTGTGRETQY

v_gene: TRBV10-3
CDR3aa: AAGVGGYEQY

v_gene: TRBV15
CDR3aa: ATSRNKGRAGDEAF

v_gene: TRBV10-3
CDR3aa: AISEVGQGKTQY

v_gene: TRBV2
CDR3aa: ASSAERGNQPQH

v_gene: TRBV7-2
CDR3aa: ASSLKFPGRSTDTQY

v_gene: TRBV7-9
CDR3aa: ASNKGGVNGYT

v_gene: TRBV2
CDR3aa: ASALSWGRAYEQY

v_gene: TRBV20-1
CDR3aa: SAPGAVNEKLF

v_gene: TRBV4-1
CDR3aa: ASSHLDGNTEAF

v_gene: TRBV7-2
CDR3aa: ASSFTGGASSEQY

v_gene: TRBV7-2
CDR3aa: ASSPSGAANYGYT

v_gene: TRBV29-1
CDR3aa: SVAWVETQY